Sequencing of this T cell receptor beta chain was carried out in a study of blood T cell repertoires in COVID-19. Turning to the study itself: Sources were T cells, B-cell-depleted T cells, or PBMCs; the material itself was cDNA or gDNA.

A Seattle source enrolled patients during active infection and followed them longitudinally. The J segment lost 10 bases and the V segment lost 3 bases, leaving 10 bases of the junction unmatched. The CDR3 sequence is 15 residues long. Looked up from germline, CDR1 is SGDLS and CDR2 is YYNGEE. In the study's own analysis: Estimates of nucleated cell counts were drawn from the amplification of reference gene primers. Clones were sequenced by immunoSEQ multiplex PCR, and TCRdb holds only the in-frame ones, with some missing. V and J calls and clone size are those listed in that table; D and trimming were worked out from the DNA. The sample holds about 370,000 clones, around 89% seen once.

The rearrangement links TRBV9 to TRBJ1-6, with 7 bases aligning to TRBD1. Specimen: peripheral blood. The sequence derives from a young woman with COVID-19, enrolled during active disease. As DNA, the CDR3 is TGTGCCAGCAGCGCTTCGACAGGGATTCTCTCACCCCTCCACTTT. This encodes CASSASTGILSPLHF.